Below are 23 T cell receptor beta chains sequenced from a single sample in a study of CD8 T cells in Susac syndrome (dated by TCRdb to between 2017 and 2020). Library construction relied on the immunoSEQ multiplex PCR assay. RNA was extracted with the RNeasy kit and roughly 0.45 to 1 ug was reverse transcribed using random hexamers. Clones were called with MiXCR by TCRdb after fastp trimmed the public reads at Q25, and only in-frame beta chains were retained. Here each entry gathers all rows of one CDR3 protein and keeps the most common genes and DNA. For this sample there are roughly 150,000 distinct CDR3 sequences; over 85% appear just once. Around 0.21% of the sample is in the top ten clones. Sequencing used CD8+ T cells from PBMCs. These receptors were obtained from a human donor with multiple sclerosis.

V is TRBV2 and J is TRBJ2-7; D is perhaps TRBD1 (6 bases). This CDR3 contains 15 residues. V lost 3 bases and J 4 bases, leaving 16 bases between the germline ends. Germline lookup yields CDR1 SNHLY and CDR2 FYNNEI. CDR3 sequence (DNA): TGTGCCAGCAGTGATCTAGGACAGCCCCAATACGAGCAGTACTTC. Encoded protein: CASSDLGQPQYEQYF.

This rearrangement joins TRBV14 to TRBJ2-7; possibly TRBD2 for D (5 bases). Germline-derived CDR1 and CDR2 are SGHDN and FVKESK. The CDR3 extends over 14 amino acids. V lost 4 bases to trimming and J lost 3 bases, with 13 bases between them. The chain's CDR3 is CASSRTSGFYEQYF. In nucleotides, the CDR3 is TGTGCCAGCAGCCGTACCTCGGGGTTCTACGAGCAGTACTTC.

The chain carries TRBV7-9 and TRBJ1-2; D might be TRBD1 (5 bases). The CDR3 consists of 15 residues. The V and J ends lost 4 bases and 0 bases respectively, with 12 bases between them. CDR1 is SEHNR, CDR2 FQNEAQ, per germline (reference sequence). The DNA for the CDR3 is TGTGCCAGCAGCTCCAGCGGCAGGGCTAACTATGGCTACACCTTC. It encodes CASSSSGRANYGYTF.

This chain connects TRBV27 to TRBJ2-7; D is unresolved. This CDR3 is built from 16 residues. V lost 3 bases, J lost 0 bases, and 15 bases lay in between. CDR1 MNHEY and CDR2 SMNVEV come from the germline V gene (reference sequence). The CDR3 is CASSLASETISYEQYF. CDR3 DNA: TGTGCCAGCAGTTTGGCCAGTGAAACTATCTCCTACGAGCAGTACTTC.

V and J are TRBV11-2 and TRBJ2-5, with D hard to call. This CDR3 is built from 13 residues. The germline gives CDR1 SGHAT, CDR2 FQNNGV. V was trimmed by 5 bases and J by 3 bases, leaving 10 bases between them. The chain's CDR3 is CASSPDRKETQYF. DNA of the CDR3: TGTGCCAGCAGCCCGGACCGAAAAGAGACCCAGTACTTC.

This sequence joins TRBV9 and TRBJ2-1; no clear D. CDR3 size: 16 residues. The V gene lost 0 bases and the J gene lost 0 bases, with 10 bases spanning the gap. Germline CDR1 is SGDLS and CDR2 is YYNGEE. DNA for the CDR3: TGTGCCAGCAGCGTAGGGAGCCCTTACTCCTACAATGAGCAGTTCTTC. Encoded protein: CASSVGSPYSYNEQFF.

Here the CDR3 reads CASTKGTSVETQYF. The CDR3, as DNA: TGTGCCAGCACCAAAGGGACTAGTGTTGAGACCCAGTACTTC. The chain is built from TRBV14 and TRBJ2-5; 8 bases are shared with TRBD2. This CDR3 has 14 residues. Per germline, CDR1 SGHDN and CDR2 FVKESK. Losses at the gene ends were 7 bases for V and 5 bases for J; bases not matched to a gene: 9.

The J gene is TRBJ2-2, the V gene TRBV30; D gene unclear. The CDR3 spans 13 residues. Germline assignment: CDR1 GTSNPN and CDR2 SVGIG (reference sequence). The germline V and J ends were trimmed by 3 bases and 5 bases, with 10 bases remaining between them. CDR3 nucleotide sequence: TGTGCCTGGAGGAGTGAGTCTACCGGGGAGCTGTTTTTT. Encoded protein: CAWRSESTGELFF.

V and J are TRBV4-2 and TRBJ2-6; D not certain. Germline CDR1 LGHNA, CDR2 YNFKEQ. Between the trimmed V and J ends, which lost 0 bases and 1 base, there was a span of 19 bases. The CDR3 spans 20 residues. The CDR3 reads CASSQDTPYGPASGANVLTF. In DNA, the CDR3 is TGTGCCAGCAGCCAAGATACTCCATACGGCCCCGCATCTGGGGCCAACGTCCTGACTTTC.

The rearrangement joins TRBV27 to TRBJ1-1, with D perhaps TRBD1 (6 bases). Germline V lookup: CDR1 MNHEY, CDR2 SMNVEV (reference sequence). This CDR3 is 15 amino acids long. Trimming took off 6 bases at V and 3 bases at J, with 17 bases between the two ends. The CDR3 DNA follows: TGTGCCAGCAGAAACAGGGAGGGGTTGGACACTGAAGCTTTCTTT. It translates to CASRNREGLDTEAFF.

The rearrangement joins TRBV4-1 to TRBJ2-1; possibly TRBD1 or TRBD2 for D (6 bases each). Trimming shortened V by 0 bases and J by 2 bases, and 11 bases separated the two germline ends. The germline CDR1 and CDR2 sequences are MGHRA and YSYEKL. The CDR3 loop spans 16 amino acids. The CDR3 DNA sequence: TGCGCCAGCAGCCAAGAGGAGGGGGGTACCTACAATGAGCAGTTCTTC. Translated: CASSQEEGGTYNEQFF.

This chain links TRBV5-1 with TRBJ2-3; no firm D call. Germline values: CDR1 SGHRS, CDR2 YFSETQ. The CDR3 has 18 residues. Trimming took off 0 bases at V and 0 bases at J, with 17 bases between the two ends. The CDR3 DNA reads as TGCGCCAGCAGCTTGGAGGGCAGGAATTATGGTAGCACAGATACGCAGTATTTT. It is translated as CASSLEGRNYGSTDTQYF. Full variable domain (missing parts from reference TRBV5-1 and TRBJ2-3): KAGVTQTPRYLIKTRGQQVTLSCSPISGHRSVSWYQQTPGQGLQFLFEYFSETQRNKGNFPGRFSGRQFSNSRSEMNVSTLELGDSALYLCASSLEGRNYGSTDTQYFGPGTRLTVL.

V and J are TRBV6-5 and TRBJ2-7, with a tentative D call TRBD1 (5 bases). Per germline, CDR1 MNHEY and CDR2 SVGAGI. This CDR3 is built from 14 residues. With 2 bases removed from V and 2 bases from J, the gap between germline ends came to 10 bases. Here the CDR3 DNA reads TGTGCCAGCAGTTACATCGGCAGGGCCTACGAGCAGTACTTC. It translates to CASSYIGRAYEQYF.

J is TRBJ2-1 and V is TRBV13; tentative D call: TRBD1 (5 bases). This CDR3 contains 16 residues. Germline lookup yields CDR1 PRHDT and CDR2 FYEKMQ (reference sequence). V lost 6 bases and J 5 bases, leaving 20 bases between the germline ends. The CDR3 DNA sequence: TGTGCCAGCAGACACCGCGACAGTATCACGAACAATGAGCAGTTCTTC. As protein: CASRHRDSITNNEQFF.

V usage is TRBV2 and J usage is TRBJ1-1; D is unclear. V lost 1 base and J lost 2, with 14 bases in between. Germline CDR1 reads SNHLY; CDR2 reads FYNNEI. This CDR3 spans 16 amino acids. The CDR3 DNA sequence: TGTGCCAGCAGTGAAGGGGTAACCGGGCCCAACACTGAAGCTTTCTTT. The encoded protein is CASSEGVTGPNTEAFF.

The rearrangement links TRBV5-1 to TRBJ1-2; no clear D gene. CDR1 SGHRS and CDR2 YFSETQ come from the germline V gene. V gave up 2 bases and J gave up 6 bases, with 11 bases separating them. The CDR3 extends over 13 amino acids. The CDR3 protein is CASSFAGMDGYTF. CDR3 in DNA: TGCGCCAGCAGCTTCGCGGGCATGGATGGCTACACCTTC.

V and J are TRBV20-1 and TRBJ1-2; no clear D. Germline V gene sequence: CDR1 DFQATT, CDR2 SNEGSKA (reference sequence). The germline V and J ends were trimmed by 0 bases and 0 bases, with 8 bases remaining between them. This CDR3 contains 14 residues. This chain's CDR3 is CSARDRRSNYGYTF. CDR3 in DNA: TGCAGTGCTAGAGATCGCAGGTCTAACTATGGCTACACCTTC.

CDR3: CSARTGRGSNQPQHF. The CDR3 coding sequence is TGCAGTGCTAGGACAGGGAGGGGCAGCAATCAGCCCCAGCATTTT. V is TRBV20-1 and J is TRBJ1-5, with TRBD1 matching 7 bases. The germline CDR1 and CDR2 sequences are DFQATT and SNEGSKA (reference sequence). This CDR3 is 15 amino acids long. With 3 bases clipped from V and 1 base from J, the junction kept 6 bases outside the gene matches.

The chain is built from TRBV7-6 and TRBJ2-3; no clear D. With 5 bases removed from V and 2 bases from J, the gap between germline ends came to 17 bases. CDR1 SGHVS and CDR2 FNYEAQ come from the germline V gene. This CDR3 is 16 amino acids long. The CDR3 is CASSLERLPTTDTQYF. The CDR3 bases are TGTGCCAGCAGCCTAGAGAGGCTACCGACCACAGATACGCAGTATTTT.

CDR3 DNA: TGTGCCAGCAGTGAAAGGGGATCTTTAGTCGACGAGCAGTACTTC. Translating gives CASSERGSLVDEQYF. The chain recombines TRBV2 with TRBJ2-7; a weak D match, TRBD1 (5 bases). The CDR3 is made up of 15 amino acids. V was pared by 2 bases and J by 5 bases, with 16 bases between. The germline CDR1 and CDR2 sequences are SNHLY and FYNNEI.

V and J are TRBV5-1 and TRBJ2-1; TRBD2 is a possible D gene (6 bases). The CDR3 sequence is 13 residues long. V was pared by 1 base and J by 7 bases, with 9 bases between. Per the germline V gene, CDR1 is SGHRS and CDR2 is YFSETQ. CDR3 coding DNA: TGCGCCAGCAGCTTGACTAGCACAAATGAGCAGTTCTTC. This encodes CASSLTSTNEQFF.

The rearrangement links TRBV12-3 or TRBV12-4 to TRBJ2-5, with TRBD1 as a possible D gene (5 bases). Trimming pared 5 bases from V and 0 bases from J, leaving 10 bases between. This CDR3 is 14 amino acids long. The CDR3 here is CASSPRQYQETQYF. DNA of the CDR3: TGTGCCAGCAGTCCTAGACAGTACCAAGAGACCCAGTACTTC.

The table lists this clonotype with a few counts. The CDR3 DNA is TGTGCCAGCTCCCCGGGTACTGAAGCTTTCTTT. Translated: CASSPGTEAFF. The V gene is TRBV18, the J gene TRBJ1-1; D uncertain. CDR1 KGHSH and CDR2 LQKENI come from the germline V gene. The germline V and J ends were trimmed by 6 bases and 5 bases, with 7 bases remaining between them. This CDR3 comprises 11 residues.